This T cell receptor beta chain derives from a study of siplizumab effects on memory and regulatory T cells. Findings and caveats of the study: Proliferating siplizumab-cultured Tregs lacked confirmed suppressive function.

Turning to this clone: Its matching antigen is unknown.

CDR1 is MNHEY, CDR2 SVGAGI, per germline. V dropped 5 bases and J dropped 3 bases, with 10 bases sitting between them. The CDR3 covers 13 residues. The table came from immunoSEQ multiplex PCR; TCRdb's copy has only in-frame clones and leaves some out. In the table there are approximately 65,000 clones, roughly 85% of which are singletons. J is TRBJ1-1 and V is TRBV6-5; a possible D gene is TRBD1 (5 bases). This clonotype originated in a human donor in good health. The sequenced sample was memory CD4+ T cells sorted from blood. DNA for the CDR3: TGTGCCAGCAGTCCCAGGGTAGACACTGAAGCTTTCTTT. This encodes CASSPRVDTEAFF.